One and the same sample provided the 27 T cell receptor beta chains below, sequenced in a study of monozygotic twins with inflammatory bowel disease. TCRdb reprocessed the 5' RACE reads, with one entry per CDR3 protein and no DNA. The sample's table shows approximately 85,000 distinct CDR3 sequences. The sequencing input was blood. These receptors were taken from a human donor with ulcerative colitis or Crohn's disease, or a healthy co-twin of an affected twin (not recorded which).

The V call is TRBV15, the J call TRBJ1-1; the D call of TRBD1 rests on TCRdb alone, since no DNA is present to check it. CDR1 and CDR2 (germline): LNHNV, YYDKDF (reference sequence). The CDR3 is made up of 16 amino acids. CDR3 region: CATSRDRSGRWAEAFF.

J is TRBJ1-5 and V is TRBV10-2. In germline, CDR1 is WSHSY, CDR2 SAAADI. The CDR3 is made up of 16 amino acids. This chain's CDR3 is CASSEVPAGRNQPQHF.

CDR3 residues: CASSSGFVNTGELFF. This chain joins TRBV5-1 and TRBJ2-2. Looked up from germline, CDR1 is SGHRS and CDR2 is YFSETQ. This CDR3 contains 15 residues. The variable domain in full, completed from reference TRBV5-1 and TRBJ2-2, reads KAGVTQTPRYLIKTRGQQVTLSCSPISGHRSVSWYQQTPGQGLQFLFEYFSETQRNKGNFPGRFSGRQFSNSRSEMNVSTLELGDSALYLCASSSGFVNTGELFFGEGSRLTVL.

The chain has TRBV20-1 and TRBJ2-1; without DNA, the TCRdb call of TRBD2 cannot be checked. This CDR3 spans 17 amino acids. Germline V CDR1 and CDR2: DFQATT, SNEGSKA (reference sequence). CDR3 residues: CSAARGTSGGGYNEQFF.

This chain joins TRBV18 and TRBJ2-1; the D call from TCRdb, TRBD1, cannot be confirmed without DNA. CDR1 is KGHSH and CDR2 is LQKENI in the germline V gene. CDR3 length: 16 residues. CDR3: CASSPPAGGRFGEQFF.

The chain employs TRBV7-9 and TRBJ1-4. The CDR3 length is 15 residues. Per germline, CDR1 SEHNR and CDR2 FQNEAQ (reference sequence). CDR3 amino acids: CASSPSSATNEKLFF.

V is TRBV7-9 and J is TRBJ2-1; TCRdb picks TRBD2, but there is no DNA to check that call. This CDR3 region has 14 residues. Looked up from germline, CDR1 is SEHNR and CDR2 is FQNEAQ (reference sequence). CDR3 in amino acids: CASLPSGGYNEQFF.

V gene TRBV6-1 combines with J gene TRBJ2-3; TCRdb designates TRBD1, a call that cannot be tested without DNA. Germline lookup yields CDR1 MNHNS and CDR2 SASEGT. This CDR3 has 15 amino acids. The CDR3 region is CASSLDRGIGDTQYF.

This sequence joins TRBV12-3 or TRBV12-4 and TRBJ2-7; with no DNA, the TCRdb D assignment of TRBD1 cannot be verified. The CDR3 spans 14 residues. The CDR3 protein is CASSLRGYSYEQYF.

The J gene is TRBJ1-1, the V gene TRBV18. Germline V gene sequence: CDR1 KGHSH, CDR2 LQKENI. This CDR3 contains 13 residues. The CDR3 reads CASSVLMNTEAFF.

The V gene is TRBV20-1, the J gene TRBJ1-5. CDR1 and CDR2 from the germline V gene are DFQATT and SNEGSKA (reference sequence). CDR3 length: 14 amino acids. This CDR3 is CSARETSGNQPQHF.

V usage is TRBV12-3 or TRBV12-4 and J usage is TRBJ2-5; TCRdb outputs TRBD1, but without DNA this stays unchecked. The CDR3 length is 15 residues. The CDR3 sequence: CASTDGLRGPGTQYF.

This rearrangement joins TRBV6-5 to TRBJ1-2; TCRdb reports TRBD1, a call that lacks DNA to check it against. In germline, CDR1 is MNHEY, CDR2 SVGAGI. The CDR3 length is 13 residues. CDR3 amino acids: CASTPQTGSGYTF.

The chain is built from TRBV10-3 and TRBJ1-1; TCRdb names TRBD1, which stays unverified in the absence of DNA. The CDR3 totals 14 residues. Germline-derived CDR1 and CDR2 are ENHRY and SYGVKD. Here the CDR3 reads CAITAGQVNTEAFF.

This chain uses TRBV20-1 with TRBJ2-7; no DNA is available, so the TRBD1 call from TCRdb remains unchecked. In germline, CDR1 is DFQATT, CDR2 SNEGSKA (reference sequence). CDR3 length equals 16 residues. CDR3 in amino acids: CSATYLTGGGSYEQYF.

CDR3: CASSWVSNPDTQYF. This chain links TRBV27 with TRBJ2-3. The CDR3 is 14 residues long. Germline V lookup: CDR1 MNHEY, CDR2 SMNVEV (reference sequence).

The chain uses TRBV28 and TRBJ1-2; TCRdb's assignment of TRBD1 cannot be checked, as there is no DNA. The length of the CDR3 is 15 residues. The V gene's germline CDR1 is MDHEN and CDR2 SYDVKM. This CDR3 reads CASSLSSWGRGGYTF.

The V call is TRBV4-1, the J call TRBJ1-3; TCRdb's assignment of TRBD1 cannot be checked, as there is no DNA. The germline gives CDR1 MGHRA, CDR2 YSYEKL. The CDR3 runs to 17 residues. CDR3 in amino acids: CASSQFPGGQPGNTIYF.

The chain links TRBV4-2 to TRBJ1-2; the TCRdb call, TRBD1, lacks DNA for checking. The CDR3 sequence is 14 residues long. Per germline, CDR1 LGHNA and CDR2 YNFKEQ. This CDR3 is CASSPARDSYGYTF.

The V gene is TRBV5-6, the J gene TRBJ2-3; TCRdb proposes TRBD2, but this gene call is untestable without DNA. This CDR3 has 14 residues. The germline CDR1 and CDR2 sequences are SGHDT and YYEEEE. CDR3 protein: CASSLEGPRDTQYF.

The V call is TRBV5-1, the J call TRBJ2-3. This CDR3 spans 15 amino acids. The germline CDR1 and CDR2 sequences are SGHRS and YFSETQ. The CDR3 loop reads CASSLGQFSTDTQYF.

This chain links TRBV27 with TRBJ1-5; TCRdb selects TRBD1, and the lack of DNA leaves this call unchecked. Germline lookup yields CDR1 MNHEY and CDR2 SMNVEV (reference sequence). The CDR3 has 15 residues. CDR3 amino acids: CASRRTDLGNQPQHF.

V gene TRBV29-1 combines with J gene TRBJ2-3; TCRdb selects TRBD2, and the lack of DNA leaves this call unchecked. The CDR3 contains 15 residues. Per the germline V gene, CDR1 is SQVTM and CDR2 is ANQGSEA. CDR3 in amino acids: CSVEWTSLRTDTQYF.

This sequence joins TRBV5-1 and TRBJ2-4; TCRdb outputs TRBD1, but without DNA this stays unchecked. Germline V CDR1 and CDR2: SGHRS, YFSETQ. This CDR3 comprises 18 residues. CDR3 amino acids: CASSLPGQGAVGKNIQYF.

J is TRBJ2-7 and V is TRBV20-1; with no DNA, the TCRdb D assignment of TRBD1 cannot be verified. The germline CDR1 and CDR2 sequences are DFQATT and SNEGSKA (reference sequence). This CDR3 is built from 13 residues. This CDR3 is CSARESQSYEQYF.

V and J are TRBV6-5 and TRBJ1-5; the D call from TCRdb, TRBD1, cannot be confirmed without DNA. The CDR3 totals 20 residues. Germline CDR1 MNHEY, CDR2 SVGAGI. The CDR3 spells CATARGEVNRQGTGNQPQHF.

This chain uses TRBV6-1 with TRBJ1-6; TCRdb's D call of TRBD1 is untestable without DNA. Germline CDR1 is MNHNS and CDR2 is SASEGT. The CDR3 covers 16 residues. The CDR3 spells CANTLIQGEVNSPLHF.